This paragraph covers one T cell receptor beta chain sequence. The RNA input was about 0.45 to 1 ug, and it was reverse transcribed with random hexamers. One entry per CDR3 protein, called by TCRdb with MiXCR from the immunoSEQ multiplex PCR reads. This sample carries about 200,000 distinct CDR3 sequences, 85% to 95% of them seen once, and the ten largest clones take 0.07% to 0.095%. The CDR3 consists of 14 residues. Germline V gene data show CDR1 as SQVTM and CDR2 as ANQGSEA. Trimming pared 3 bases from V and 0 bases from J, leaving 10 bases between. This specimen comes from a study of CD8 T cells in Susac syndrome.

The receptor was isolated from a human donor with multiple sclerosis. Input material: CD4+ T cells from PBMCs. The V gene is TRBV29-1, the J gene TRBJ2-3; a weak D match, TRBD2 (6 bases). CDR3 DNA sequence: TGCAGCGTTGATGGAGGGGTTAGCACAGATACGCAGTATTTT. Translating it yields CSVDGGVSTDTQYF.